This T cell receptor (beta chain) was documented in a study of blood T cell repertoires in COVID-19. Produced via immunoSEQ multiplex PCR; TCRdb's table is partial and in-frame only. The sample lists about 240,000 clones; roughly 80% were seen once. From germline, CDR1 is MDHEN and CDR2 SYDVKM. This CDR3 comprises 17 residues. V was pared by 1 base and J by 0 bases, with 15 bases between. The rearrangement joins TRBV28 to TRBJ1-2; tentatively, D is TRBD1 (6 bases). This receptor was taken from an elderly woman with acute or convalescent COVID-19. Material: peripheral blood. Here the CDR3 DNA reads TGTGCCAGCAGTTTATATGCAGGGGATTGGGCTAACTATGGCTACACCTTC. This translates into CASSLYAGDWANYGYTF.